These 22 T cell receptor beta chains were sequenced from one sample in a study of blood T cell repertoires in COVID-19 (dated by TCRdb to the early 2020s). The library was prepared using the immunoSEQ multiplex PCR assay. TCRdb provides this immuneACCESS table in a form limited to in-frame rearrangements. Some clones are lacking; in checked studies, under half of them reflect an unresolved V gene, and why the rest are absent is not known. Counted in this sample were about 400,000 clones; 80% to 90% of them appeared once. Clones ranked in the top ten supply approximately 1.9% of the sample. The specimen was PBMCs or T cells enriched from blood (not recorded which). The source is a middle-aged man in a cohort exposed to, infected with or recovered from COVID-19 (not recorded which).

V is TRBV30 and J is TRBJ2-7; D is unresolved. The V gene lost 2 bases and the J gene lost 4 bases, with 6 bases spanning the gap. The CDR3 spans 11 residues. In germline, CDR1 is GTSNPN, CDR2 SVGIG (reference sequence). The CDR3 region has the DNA TGTGCCTGGAGTTTGACTTACGAGCAGTACTTC. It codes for CAWSLTYEQYF.

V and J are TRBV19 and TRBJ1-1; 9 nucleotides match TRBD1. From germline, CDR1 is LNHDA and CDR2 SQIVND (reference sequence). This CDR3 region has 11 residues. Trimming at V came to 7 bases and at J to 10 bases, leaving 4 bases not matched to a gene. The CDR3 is CASIKGQGAFF. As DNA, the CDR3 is TGTGCCAGTATTAAGGGACAGGGAGCTTTCTTT.

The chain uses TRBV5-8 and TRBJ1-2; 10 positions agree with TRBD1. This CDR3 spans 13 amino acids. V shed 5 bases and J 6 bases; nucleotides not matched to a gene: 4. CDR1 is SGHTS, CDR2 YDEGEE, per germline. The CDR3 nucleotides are TGTGCCAGCAGAAGACAGGGGGCGGATGGCTACACCTTC. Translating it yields CASRRQGADGYTF.

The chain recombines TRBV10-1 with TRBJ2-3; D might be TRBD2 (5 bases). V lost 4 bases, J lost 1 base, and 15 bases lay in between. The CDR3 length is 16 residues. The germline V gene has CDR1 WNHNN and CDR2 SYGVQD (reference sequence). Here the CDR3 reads CASSGGSVRGTDTQYF. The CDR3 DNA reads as TGCGCCAGCAGTGGAGGGTCAGTTAGGGGCACAGATACGCAGTATTTT.

CDR3 coding DNA: TGTGCCAGCAGCTTATCAGGGTTTGATTCACCCCTCCACTTT. This codes for CASSLSGFDSPLHF. The chain carries TRBV7-9 and TRBJ1-6; maybe TRBD1 (5 bases). From germline, CDR1 is SEHNR and CDR2 FQNEAQ (reference sequence). Trimming removed 2 bases from V and 8 bases from J, with 10 bases in between. The CDR3 extends over 14 amino acids.

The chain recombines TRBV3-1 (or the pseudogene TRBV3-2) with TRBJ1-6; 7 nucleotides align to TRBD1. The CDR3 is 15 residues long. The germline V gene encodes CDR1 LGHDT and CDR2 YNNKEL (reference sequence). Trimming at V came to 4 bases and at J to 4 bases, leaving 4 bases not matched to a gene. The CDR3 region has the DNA TGTGCCAGCAGCCTGGGGGGACAGTATAATTCACCCCTCCACTTT. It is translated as CASSLGGQYNSPLHF.

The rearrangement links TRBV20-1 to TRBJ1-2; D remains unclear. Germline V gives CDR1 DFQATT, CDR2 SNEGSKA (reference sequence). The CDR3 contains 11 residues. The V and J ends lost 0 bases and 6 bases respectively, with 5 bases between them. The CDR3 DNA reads TGCAGTGCTAGAGAGGGCGATGGCTACACCTTC. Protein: CSAREGDGYTF.

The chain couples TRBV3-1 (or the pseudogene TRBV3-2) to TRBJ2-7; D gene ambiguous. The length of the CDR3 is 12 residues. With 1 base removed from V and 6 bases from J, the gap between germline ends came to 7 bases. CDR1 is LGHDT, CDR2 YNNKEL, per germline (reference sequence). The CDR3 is CASSQVKSEQYF. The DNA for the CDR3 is TGTGCCAGCAGCCAAGTCAAGAGCGAGCAGTACTTC.

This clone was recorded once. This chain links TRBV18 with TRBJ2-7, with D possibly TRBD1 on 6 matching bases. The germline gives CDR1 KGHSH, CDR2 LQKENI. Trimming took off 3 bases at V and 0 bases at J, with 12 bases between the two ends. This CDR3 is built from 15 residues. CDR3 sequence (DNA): TGTGCCAGCTCACCTGGGACAACTAGCTCCTACGAGCAGTACTTC. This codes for CASSPGTTSSYEQYF.

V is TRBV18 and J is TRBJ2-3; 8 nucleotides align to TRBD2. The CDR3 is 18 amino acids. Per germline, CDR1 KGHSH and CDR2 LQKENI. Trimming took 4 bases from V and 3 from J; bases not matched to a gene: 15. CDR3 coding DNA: TGTGCCAGCTCACTCACCTCCTCTCCGGGACTAGAGACAGATACGCAGTATTTT. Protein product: CASSLTSSPGLETDTQYF.

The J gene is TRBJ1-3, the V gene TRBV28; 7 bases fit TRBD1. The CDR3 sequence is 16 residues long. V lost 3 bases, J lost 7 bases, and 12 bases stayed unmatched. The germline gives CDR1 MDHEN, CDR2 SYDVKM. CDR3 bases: TGTGCCAGCAGTTTCACAGGGGTAACCCTGGGGAACACCATATATTTT. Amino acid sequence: CASSFTGVTLGNTIYF.

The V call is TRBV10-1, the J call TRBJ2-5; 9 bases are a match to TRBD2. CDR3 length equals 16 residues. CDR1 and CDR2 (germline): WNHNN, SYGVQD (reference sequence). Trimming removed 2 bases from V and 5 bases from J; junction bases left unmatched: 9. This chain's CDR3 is CASSEGIAGVWETQYF. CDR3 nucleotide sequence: TGCGCCAGCAGTGAGGGAATAGCGGGAGTCTGGGAGACCCAGTACTTC.

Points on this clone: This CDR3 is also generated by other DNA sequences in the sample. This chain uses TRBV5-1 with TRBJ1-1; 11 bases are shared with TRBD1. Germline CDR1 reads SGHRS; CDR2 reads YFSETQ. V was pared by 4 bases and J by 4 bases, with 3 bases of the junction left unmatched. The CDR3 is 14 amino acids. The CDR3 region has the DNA TGCGCCAGCAGCCAAGGGACAGGGGGCACTGAAGCTTTCTTT. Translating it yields CASSQGTGGTEAFF. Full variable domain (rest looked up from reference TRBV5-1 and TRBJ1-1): KAGVTQTPRYLIKTRGQQVTLSCSPISGHRSVSWYQQTPGQGLQFLFEYFSETQRNKGNFPGRFSGRQFSNSRSEMNVSTLELGDSALYLCASSQGTGGTEAFFGQGTRLTVV.

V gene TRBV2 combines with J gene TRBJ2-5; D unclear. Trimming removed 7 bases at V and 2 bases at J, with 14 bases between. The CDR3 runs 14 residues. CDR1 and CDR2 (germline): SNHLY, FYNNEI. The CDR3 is CASTSLTRQETQYF. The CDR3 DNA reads TGTGCCAGCACCTCATTGACTCGTCAAGAGACCCAGTACTTC.

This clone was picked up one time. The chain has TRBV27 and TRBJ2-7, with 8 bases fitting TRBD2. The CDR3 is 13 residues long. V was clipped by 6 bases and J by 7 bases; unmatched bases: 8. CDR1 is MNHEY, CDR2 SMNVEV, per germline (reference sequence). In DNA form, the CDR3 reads TGTGCCAGCAGACTCACTAGCGGTCGAGAGCAGTACTTC. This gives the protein CASRLTSGREQYF.

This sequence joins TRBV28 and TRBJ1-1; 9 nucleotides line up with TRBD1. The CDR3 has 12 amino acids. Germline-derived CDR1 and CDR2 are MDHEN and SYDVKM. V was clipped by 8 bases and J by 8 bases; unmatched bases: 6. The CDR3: CASHRGRFEAFF. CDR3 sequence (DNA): TGTGCCAGCCACAGGGGGCGCTTCGAAGCTTTCTTT.

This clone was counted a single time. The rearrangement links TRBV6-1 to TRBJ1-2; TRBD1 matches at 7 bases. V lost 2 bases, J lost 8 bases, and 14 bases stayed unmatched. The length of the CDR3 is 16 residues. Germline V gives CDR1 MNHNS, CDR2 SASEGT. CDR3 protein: CASSEPPGDRVMGYTF. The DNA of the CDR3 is TGTGCCAGCAGTGAACCACCCGGAGACAGGGTGATGGGCTACACCTTC.

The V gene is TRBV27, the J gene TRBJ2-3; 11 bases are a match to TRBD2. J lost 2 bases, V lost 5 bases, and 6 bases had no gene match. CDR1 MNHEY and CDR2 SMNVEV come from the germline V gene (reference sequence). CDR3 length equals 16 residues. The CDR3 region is CASSPLGLAATDTQYF. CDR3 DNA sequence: TGTGCCAGCAGTCCCCTGGGACTAGCGGCCACAGATACGCAGTATTTT.

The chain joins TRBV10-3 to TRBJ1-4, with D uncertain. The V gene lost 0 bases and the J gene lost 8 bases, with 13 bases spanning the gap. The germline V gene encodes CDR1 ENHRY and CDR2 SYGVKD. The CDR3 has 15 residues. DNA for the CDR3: TGTGCCATCAGTGAGTCTAAGGGAGGGAAGGAAAAACTGTTTTTT. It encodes CAISESKGGKEKLFF.

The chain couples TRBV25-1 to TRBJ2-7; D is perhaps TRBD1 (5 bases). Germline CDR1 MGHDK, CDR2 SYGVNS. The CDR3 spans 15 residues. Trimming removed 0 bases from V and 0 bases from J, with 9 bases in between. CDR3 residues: CASSEYTGNSYEQYF. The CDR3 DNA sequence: TGTGCCAGCAGTGAATATACAGGTAACTCCTACGAGCAGTACTTC.

The CDR3 DNA reads TGCAGCGTAGAACTAGCGGGCCCCGGGGAGCTGTTTTTT. Amino acids: CSVELAGPGELFF. The chain combines TRBV29-1 with TRBJ2-2; TRBD2 aligns across 9 bases. The CDR3 runs to 13 residues. Trimming at V came to 6 bases and at J to 6 bases, leaving 5 bases not matched to a gene. Looked up from germline, CDR1 is SQVTM and CDR2 is ANQGSEA.

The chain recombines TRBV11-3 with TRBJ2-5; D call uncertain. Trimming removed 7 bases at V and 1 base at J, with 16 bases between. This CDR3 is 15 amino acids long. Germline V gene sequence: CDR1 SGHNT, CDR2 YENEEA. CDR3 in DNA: TGTGCCAGCACGCATTTTTTGAGCACCCAAGAGACCCAGTACTTC. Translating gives CASTHFLSTQETQYF.